This entry concerns a single T cell receptor (beta chain). The V gene lost 1 base and the J gene lost 5 bases, with 15 bases spanning the gap. Germline V gene sequence: CDR1 SGHRS, CDR2 YFSETQ. The CDR3 sequence is 15 residues long. TCR beta libraries were built with iRepertoire HTBI primers and Arm-PCR of CDR3 regions. TCRdb reanalysed the multiplex PCR reads using MiXCR and keeps one entry per CDR3 protein. The top ten clones hold 8.9% of a sample with around 500,000 distinct CDR3 sequences, around 12% of them seen once. This sample is drawn from a study of regulatory T cells in long-lasting Graves disease. Time point specified: newly diagnosed GD, antithyroid drugs for less than 3 months. From RNA extracted from PBMCs, the TCR library was made. This sample was also put to use in a study of T cells in Graves' hyperthyroidism and ophthalmopathy. As that study records: The majority of expanded thyroid clonotypes above 0.001 also appeared in blood.

The source was peripheral blood mononuclear cells (PBMCs), collected at new diagnosis, from a patient treated with antithyroid drugs. The genes are TRBV5-1 and TRBJ2-5; D possibly uses TRBD1 or TRBD2 (5 bases each). This clonotype was obtained from a woman in her 30s with Graves disease. The CDR3 is CASSLRQGRGETQYF. The CDR3 region has the DNA TGCGCCAGCAGCTTGCGTCAGGGAAGAGGGGAGACCCAGTACTTC.